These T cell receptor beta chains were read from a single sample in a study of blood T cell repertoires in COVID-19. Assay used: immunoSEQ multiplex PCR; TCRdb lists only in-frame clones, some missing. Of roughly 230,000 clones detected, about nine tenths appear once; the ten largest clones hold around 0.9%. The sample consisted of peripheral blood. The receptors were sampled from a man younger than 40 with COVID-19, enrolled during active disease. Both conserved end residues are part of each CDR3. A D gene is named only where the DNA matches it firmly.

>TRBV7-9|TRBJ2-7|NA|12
CASSFTGNEQYF
TGTGCCAGCAGCTTTACGGGGAACGAGCAGTACTTC
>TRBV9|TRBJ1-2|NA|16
CASRRGGSGGNDGYTF
TGTGCCAGCCGCCGTGGAGGGTCAGGTGGAAATGATGGCTACACCTTC
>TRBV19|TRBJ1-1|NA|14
CASSTSEGLAEAFF
TGTGCCAGTAGTACCTCGGAGGGGTTGGCTGAAGCTTTCTTT
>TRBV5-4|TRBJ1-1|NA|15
CASSLAGNQGTEAFF
TGTGCCAGCAGCTTGGCCGGCAATCAGGGGACTGAAGCTTTCTTT
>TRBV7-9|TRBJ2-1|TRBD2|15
CASSSLAGGYNEQFF
TGTGCCAGCAGCTCATTAGCGGGGGGTTACAATGAGCAGTTCTTC
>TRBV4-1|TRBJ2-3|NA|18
CASSQLPSRTYSTDMQYF
TGCGCCAGCAGCCAACTACCCAGCCGGACATACAGCACAGATATGCAGTATTTT
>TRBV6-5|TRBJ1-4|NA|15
CASSPPRGVNEKLFF
TGTGCCAGCAGTCCCCCCCGGGGGGTAAATGAAAAACTGTTTTTT
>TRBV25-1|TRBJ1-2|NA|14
CASSRYRDNYGYTF
TGTGCCAGCAGTCGGTACAGGGATAACTATGGCTACACCTTC
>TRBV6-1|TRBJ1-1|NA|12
CASSEIAGLAFF
TGTGCCAGCAGTGAAATCGCAGGGTTAGCTTTCTTT
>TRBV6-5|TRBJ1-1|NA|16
CASSYLRAAGLTEAFF
TGTGCCAGCAGTTACCTCCGGGCGGCCGGACTCACTGAAGCTTTCTTT
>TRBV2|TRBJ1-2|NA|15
CASSEVRPSVYGYTF
TGTGCCAGCAGTGAAGTACGCCCGTCGGTCTATGGCTACACCTTC